This T cell receptor beta chain was retrieved from a study of T cells after yellow fever vaccination. This clonotype came up many times. Its cognate antigen is unknown. Study-level points and caveats: Subsequent booster samples again held most clones from primary vaccination (96% CD4, roughly 88% CD8).

CDR1 DFQATT and CDR2 SNEGSKA come from the germline V gene (reference sequence). The CDR3 has 17 amino acids. The V gene end was trimmed by 0 bases and the J gene end by 4 bases; junction bases not matched to a gene: 9. MiXCR, applied by TCRdb to the 5' RACE reads, yields one record per CDR3 protein. The sample lists approximately 600,000 distinct CDR3 sequences; roughly an eighth were seen once. The source was PBMCs, collected on the day of the yellow fever booster vaccination. This sequence was found in a man aged 25-45 years who received the YFV17D yellow fever vaccine. The genes are TRBV20-1 and TRBJ2-2, with TRBD2 matching over 9 bases. The CDR3 region has the DNA TGCAGTGCTAGAGATGCGCGGGAGGGCCAGATCACCGGGGAGCTGTTTTTT. Protein sequence: CSARDAREGQITGELFF.